This T cell receptor beta chain was documented in a study of blood T cells in healthy people across ages. Regarding the study as a whole: Leaving the PBMCs unsorted stopped any conclusive comparison of naive versus antigen-experienced cells.

A second PCR, run for roughly 7 to 12 cycles, used a sample-barcoded 5' primer plus a J-beta primer mix. The yield of each sample was at least 2.5 million CDR3-containing paired-end reads. A single record per CDR3 protein comes from TCRdb applying MiXCR to the 5' RACE reads. The sample has around 1,000,000 distinct CDR3 sequences; approximately 25% are singletons. The ends were cut back, 4 bases at V and 13 bases at J, with 11 bases in the middle. The CDR3 is 11 amino acids. In its sample, this clonotype was seen a few times. The antigen remains undetermined. The data also belong to a second study, concerning T cells of mothers and their children. That work states: The TCR beta CDR3 read count exceeded 9.5 million for each mother and was some 3.1 million for each child.

The chain recombines TRBV12-3 or TRBV12-4 with TRBJ2-1; D gene uncertain. Sequencing was done on a sample of blood. The source is a girl aged 2 to 10 in good health. The CDR3 coding sequence is TGTGCCAGCAGTTCCGCCCTCCGCCAGTTCTTC. It encodes CASSSALRQFF.